The 11 T cell receptor beta chains reported below all come from one sample, sequenced in a study of blood T cell repertoires in COVID-19. The table came from immunoSEQ multiplex PCR; TCRdb's copy has only in-frame clones and leaves some out. The repertoire holds tens of thousands of clones, roughly 85% seen once, with roughly 18% in the top ten. The sequenced sample was peripheral blood. These receptors were obtained from a woman aged 55-70 years with COVID-19, enrolled during active disease.

J is TRBJ1-2 and V is TRBV7-2; 8 bases align to TRBD1. Germline assignment: CDR1 SGHTA and CDR2 FQGNSA. This CDR3 spans 15 amino acids. With V trimmed by 5 bases and J by 7 bases, 12 bases remained unmatched. Here the CDR3 reads CASSPLMGDRTGYTF. The CDR3 nucleotides read TGTGCCAGCAGCCCCTTAATGGGGGACAGGACTGGCTACACCTTC.

The V call is TRBV7-2, the J call TRBJ1-1, with D hard to call. This CDR3 is 13 amino acids long. CDR1 and CDR2 (germline): SGHTA, FQGNSA. Trimming removed 1 base at V and 5 bases at J, with 8 bases between. CDR3 residues: CASSLVMETEAFF. CDR3 bases: TGTGCCAGCAGCTTAGTTATGGAGACTGAAGCTTTCTTT. The full variable domain, in which reference TRBV7-2 and TRBJ1-1 provide the parts outside the CDR3, is GAGVSQSPSNKVTEKGKDVELRCDPISGHTALYWYRQSLGQGLEFLIYFQGNSAPDKSGLPSDRFSAERTGGSVSTLTIQRTQQEDSAVYLCASSLVMETEAFFGQGTRLTVV.

The genes are TRBV3-1 (or the pseudogene TRBV3-2) and TRBJ1-6; 9 bases line up with TRBD1. This CDR3 contains 17 residues. Germline values: CDR1 LGHDT, CDR2 YNNKEL (reference sequence). Trimming took 0 bases from V and 6 from J; bases not matched to a gene: 6. CDR3 bases: TGTGCCAGCAGCCAAGACTCGGAGGGACAGGGTAATTCACCCCTCCACTTT. This codes for CASSQDSEGQGNSPLHF.

The V and J genes are TRBV5-4 and TRBJ2-1; 11 positions match TRBD2. The germline V gene has CDR1 SGHNT and CDR2 YYREEE (reference sequence). V shed 3 bases, J shed 2 bases, and the junction held 10 bases outside the gene matches. This CDR3 has 18 residues. CDR3 in DNA: TGTGCCAGCAGCTCCTTACCTTTAGCGGGGGGGCCCTACAATGAGCAGTTCTTC. Its protein is CASSSLPLAGGPYNEQFF.

A single count supports this clone. The rearrangement joins TRBV4-3 to TRBJ1-3; D might be TRBD1 (5 bases). Between the trimmed V and J ends, which lost 0 bases and 0 bases, there was a span of 9 bases. CDR1 LGHNA and CDR2 YSLEER come from the germline V gene. There are 16 residues in the CDR3. CDR3 nucleotide sequence: TGCGCCAGCAGCCAAGATGGGGGGTACTCTGGAAACACCATATATTTT. Residues: CASSQDGGYSGNTIYF.

The chain joins TRBV4-1 to TRBJ1-3; tentative D call: TRBD1 (6 bases). Per the germline V gene, CDR1 is MGHRA and CDR2 is YSYEKL. Trimming stripped 2 bases from V and 0 bases from J, with 11 bases between. The CDR3 totals 16 residues. In DNA form, the CDR3 reads TGCGCCAGCAGCCAACCTCAGGGGCGCTCTGGAAACACCATATATTTT. This translates into CASSQPQGRSGNTIYF.

V usage is TRBV6-1 and J usage is TRBJ1-2; D is uncertain. V lost 3 bases and J 5 bases, leaving 7 bases between the germline ends. Germline lookup yields CDR1 MNHNS and CDR2 SASEGT. CDR3 length equals 12 residues. The CDR3 loop reads CASSDRGYGYTF. The CDR3 DNA reads as TGTGCCAGCAGTGATCGGGGTTATGGCTACACCTTC.

J is TRBJ2-7 and V is TRBV2; possibly TRBD2 for D (6 bases). CDR3 length: 14 residues. The V gene's germline CDR1 is SNHLY and CDR2 FYNNEI. Trimming left V 7 bases short and J 4 bases short, with 17 bases between. CDR3: CASKPGLAGYEQYF. The CDR3 coding sequence is TGTGCCAGCAAGCCGGGACTGGCAGGGTACGAGCAGTACTTC.

The count of this clone is one. The rearrangement joins TRBV7-9 to TRBJ2-1; TRBD1 might be the D (6 bases). The germline gives CDR1 SEHNR, CDR2 FQNEAQ (reference sequence). V lost 5 bases and J lost 1, with 15 bases in between. This CDR3 is built from 16 residues. CDR3 amino acids: CASSLLTGLSYNEQFF. CDR3 in DNA: TGTGCCAGCAGCCTACTCACAGGGCTGTCCTACAATGAGCAGTTCTTC.

The gene calls are TRBV6-2 or TRBV6-3 and TRBJ2-7; tentatively, D is TRBD2 (6 bases). Germline CDR1 and CDR2: MNHEY and SVGEGT. The germline V and J ends were trimmed by 6 bases and 0 bases, with 12 bases remaining between them. There are 14 residues in the CDR3. The CDR3 DNA sequence: TGTGCCAGCAGCCCAGCGGGCAGCTCCTACGAGCAGTACTTC. As protein: CASSPAGSSYEQYF.

The rearrangement joins TRBV7-8 to TRBJ1-5, with a tentative D call TRBD1 (5 bases). The CDR3 is 14 amino acids. CDR1 is SGHVS and CDR2 is FQNEAQ in the germline V gene. V was clipped by 5 bases and J by 4 bases, with 12 bases between them. The CDR3: CASSVDSSNQPQHF. The CDR3 region has the DNA TGTGCCAGCAGCGTCGACAGTTCAAATCAGCCCCAGCATTTT. The full variable domain, rest sourced from reference TRBV7-8 and TRBJ1-5, is GAGVSQSPRYKVAKRGQDVALRCDPISGHVSLFWYQQALGQGPEFLTYFQNEAQLDKSGLPSDRFFAERPEGSVSTLKIQRTQQEDSAVYLCASSVDSSNQPQHFGDGTRLSIL.